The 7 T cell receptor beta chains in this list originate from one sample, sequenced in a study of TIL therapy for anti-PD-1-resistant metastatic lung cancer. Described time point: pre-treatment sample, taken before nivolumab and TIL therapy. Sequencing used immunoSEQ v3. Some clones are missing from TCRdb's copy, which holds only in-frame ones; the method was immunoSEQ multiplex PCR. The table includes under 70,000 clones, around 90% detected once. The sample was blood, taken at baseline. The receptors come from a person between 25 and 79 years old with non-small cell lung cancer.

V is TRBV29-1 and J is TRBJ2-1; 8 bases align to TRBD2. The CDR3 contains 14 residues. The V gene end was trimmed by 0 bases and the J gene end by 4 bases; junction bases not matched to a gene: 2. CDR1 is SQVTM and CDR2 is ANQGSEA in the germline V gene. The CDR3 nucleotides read TGCAGCGTTGAAGAGGTAGCGGGGTACAATGAGCAGTTCTTC. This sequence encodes CSVEEVAGYNEQFF.

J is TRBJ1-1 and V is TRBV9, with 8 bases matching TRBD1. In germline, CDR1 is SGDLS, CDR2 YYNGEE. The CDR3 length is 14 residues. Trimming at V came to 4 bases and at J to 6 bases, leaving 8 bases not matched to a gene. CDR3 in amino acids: CASSLRGQPSEAFF. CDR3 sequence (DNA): TGTGCCAGCAGCCTCAGGGGGCAACCTTCTGAAGCTTTCTTT.

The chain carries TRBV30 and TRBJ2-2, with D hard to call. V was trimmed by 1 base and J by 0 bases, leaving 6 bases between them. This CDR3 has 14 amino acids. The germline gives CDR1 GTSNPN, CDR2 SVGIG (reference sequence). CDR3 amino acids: CAWSAHTNTGELFF. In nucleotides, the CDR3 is TGTGCCTGGAGTGCCCACACGAACACCGGGGAGCTGTTTTTT.

The chain's CDR3 is CASSPSGANVLTF. CDR3 in DNA: TGTGCCAGCAGCCCCTCTGGGGCCAACGTCCTGACTTTC. This chain joins TRBV28 and TRBJ2-6, with no clear D. The CDR3 is 13 residues long. The germline V gene has CDR1 MDHEN and CDR2 SYDVKM. Trimming stripped 6 bases from V and 0 bases from J, with 3 bases between.

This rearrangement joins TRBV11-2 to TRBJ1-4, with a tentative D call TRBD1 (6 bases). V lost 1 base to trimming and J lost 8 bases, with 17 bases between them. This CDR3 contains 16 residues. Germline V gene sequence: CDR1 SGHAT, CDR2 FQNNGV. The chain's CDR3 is CASSLVGSGVGEKLFF. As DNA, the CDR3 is TGTGCCAGCAGCTTAGTGGGTTCAGGGGTAGGCGAAAAACTGTTTTTT.

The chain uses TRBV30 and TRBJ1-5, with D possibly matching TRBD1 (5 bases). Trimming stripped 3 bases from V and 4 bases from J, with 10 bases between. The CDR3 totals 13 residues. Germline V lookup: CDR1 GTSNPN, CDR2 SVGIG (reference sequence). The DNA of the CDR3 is TGTGCCTGGAGCTTTGGGGGGAATCAGCCCCAGCATTTT. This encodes CAWSFGGNQPQHF.

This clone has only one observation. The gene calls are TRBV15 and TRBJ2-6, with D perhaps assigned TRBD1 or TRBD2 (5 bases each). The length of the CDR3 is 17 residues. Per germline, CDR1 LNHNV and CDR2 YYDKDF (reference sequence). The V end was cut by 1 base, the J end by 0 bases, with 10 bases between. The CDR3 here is CATSRAGTTSGANVLTF. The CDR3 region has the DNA TGTGCCACCAGCAGAGCCGGGACGACCTCTGGGGCCAACGTCCTGACTTTC.